The TCR beta chain described here comes from a study of cytomegalovirus exposure and HLA in healthy donors. Study findings and constraints: Analysis was carried out at a later point, and it linked a missense DCLRE1C variant to TCR beta V- and J-gene trimming. TCR sequences were mostly rare, though some public TCRs occurred in many donors.

This CDR3 is built from 15 residues. The V gene end was trimmed by 3 bases and the J gene end by 11 bases; junction bases not matched to a gene: 14. Concerning this clone: The antigen remains unidentified.

Researchers ran the PCR with 60 Vbeta and 13 Jbeta primers. Assay: immunoSEQ multiplex PCR; the TCRdb copy retains only in-frame clones and omits some. The sample records over 200,000 clones, 70% to 80% being singletons. The chain recombines TRBV5-3 with TRBJ2-3; 8 positions match TRBD1. Being an ORF, TRBV5-3 has a function that is uncertain. The clonotype comes from a male donor in good health and CMV-seronegative. The specimen sequenced was PBMCs. In DNA, the CDR3 is TGTGCCAGAAGCTGGGGACAGGAGGCCCGGATAGGGCAGTATTTT. Protein product: CARSWGQEARIGQYF.